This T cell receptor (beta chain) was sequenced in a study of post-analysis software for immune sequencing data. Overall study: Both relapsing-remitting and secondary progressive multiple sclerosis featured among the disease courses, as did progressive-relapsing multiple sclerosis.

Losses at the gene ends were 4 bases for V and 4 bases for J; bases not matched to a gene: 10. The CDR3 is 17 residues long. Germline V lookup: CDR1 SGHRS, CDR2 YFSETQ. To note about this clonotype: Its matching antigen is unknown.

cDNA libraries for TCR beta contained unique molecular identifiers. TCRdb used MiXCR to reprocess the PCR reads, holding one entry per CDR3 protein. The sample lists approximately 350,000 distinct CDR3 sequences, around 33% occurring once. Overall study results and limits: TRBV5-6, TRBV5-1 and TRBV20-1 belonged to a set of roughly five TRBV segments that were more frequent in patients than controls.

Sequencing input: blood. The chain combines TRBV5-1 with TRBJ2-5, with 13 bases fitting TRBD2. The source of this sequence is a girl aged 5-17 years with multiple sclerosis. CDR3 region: CASSGGTSGNIVETQYF. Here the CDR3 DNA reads TGCGCCAGCAGCGGAGGGACTAGCGGGAATATAGTAGAGACCCAGTACTTC.